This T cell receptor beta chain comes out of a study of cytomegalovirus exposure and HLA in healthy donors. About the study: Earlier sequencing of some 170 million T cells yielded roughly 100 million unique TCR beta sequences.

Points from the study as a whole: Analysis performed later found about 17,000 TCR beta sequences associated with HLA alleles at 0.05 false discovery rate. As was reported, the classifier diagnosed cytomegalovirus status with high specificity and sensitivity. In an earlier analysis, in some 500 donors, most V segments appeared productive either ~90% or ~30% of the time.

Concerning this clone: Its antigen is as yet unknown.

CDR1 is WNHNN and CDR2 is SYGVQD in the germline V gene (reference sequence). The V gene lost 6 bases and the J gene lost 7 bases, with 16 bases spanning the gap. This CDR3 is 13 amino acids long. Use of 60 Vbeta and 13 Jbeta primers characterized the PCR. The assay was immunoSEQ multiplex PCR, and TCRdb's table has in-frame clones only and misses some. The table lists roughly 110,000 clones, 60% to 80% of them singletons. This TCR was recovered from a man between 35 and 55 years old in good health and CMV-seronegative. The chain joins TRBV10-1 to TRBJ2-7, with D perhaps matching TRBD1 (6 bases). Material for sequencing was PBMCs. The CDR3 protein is CASSGWGRGEQYF. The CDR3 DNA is TGCGCCAGCAGCGGATGGGGGCGCGGGGAGCAGTACTTC.